This T cell receptor (beta chain) appears in the sequencing data of a study of T cells after yellow fever vaccination. In this sample, this clonotype turned up many times. The length of the CDR3 is 14 residues. Trimming shortened V by 1 base and J by 6 bases, and 12 bases separated the two germline ends. Looked up from germline, CDR1 is LGHDT and CDR2 is YNNKEL (reference sequence). TCRdb reprocessed the 5' RACE reads via MiXCR and lists one record per CDR3 protein. The data show some 300,000 distinct CDR3 sequences, 8.5% to 10% seen once. This clonotype was obtained from a man between 18 and 35 years old who received the YFV17D yellow fever vaccine. This chain links TRBV3-1 with TRBJ1-1; no reliable D call. This specimen was CD4+ T cells sorted from PBMCs, taken 5 days after the yellow fever booster vaccination. CDR3 protein: CASSQVPREAEAFF. CDR3 bases: TGTGCCAGCAGCCAAGTCCCTCGTGAGGCTGAAGCTTTCTTT.